This T cell receptor (beta chain) derives from a study of blood T cells in healthy people across ages (dated by TCRdb to 2015 to 2017). In terms of the full investigation: In model experiments, template switching captured roughly one uniquely barcoded TCR beta cDNA molecule for every two T cells. The donors were split into four age groups: young (average around 15 years), middle-aged (around 40), aged (roughly 68) and long-lived (about 82). Age-related changes in TCR beta repertoire diversity were measured in the study by deep sequencing normalized with unique cDNA molecular identifiers. Two additional independent replicas of 1 million unique cDNA reads from the same blood draw were analyzed for two donors (one aged 18 to 29 and one aged 80 or older). Donors of different ages were randomly distributed across sequencing lanes to avoid experimental bias. Overall study results and their limits: Observed TCR beta diversity per million T cells fell roughly linearly with age, and a significant reduction was already apparent by age approximately 41. There was a strong correlation between observed TCR beta diversity and the percentage of naive T cells measured by flow cytometry. Compared with the aged group, more naive CD4+ T cells, fewer expanded clones and increased TCR diversity were shown by the long-lived group, suggesting age selection. The CMV infection status of donors was not known, potentially confounding age-related changes in expanded clonotypes. Since profiling was done on bulk unsorted PBMCs, naive and antigen-experienced compartments could not be conclusively compared. Estimates of total diversity based on one million sequenced T cells were regarded as lower bounds and as underestimates.

The CDR3 measures 16 amino acids from cysteine to phenylalanine. The only DNA kept is the CDR3, 48 bases in frame from the first base. According to the germline V gene (reference sequence), CDR1 reads DFQATT and CDR2 reads SNEGSKA. Trimming at the junction amounts to 1 base on V and 5 bases on J, and the germline ends lie 18 bases apart. The library relied on 5' RACE. Instrument used: Illumina HiSeq 2500. A second roughly 6 to 11 cycle PCR used a sample-barcoded 5' primer and a J-beta primer mix. Each TCR beta cDNA molecule received a unique molecular identifier from a template-switch 5' adaptor carrying 12 random nucleotides. Each sample yielded at least 3 million CDR3-containing paired-end reads. The Mint cDNA synthesis kit, primed by a TRBC-specific oligonucleotide, was used to synthesize first-strand cDNA from all RNA. Following uracil-DNA glycosylase treatment, all cDNA underwent a first 18-cycle PCR with the universal primers M1SS and BC2_uni_R. Per the original workflow: Normalization of each sample was performed by random selection of 1 million high-quality reads, each carrying a distinct molecular identifier. Instead of being binned into consensus sequences, reads that shared molecular identifiers were thrown out. MiTCR, with a Q25 quality threshold and the strictest error-elimination algorithm, was used for CDR3 identification, clonotype clustering and error correction. A nonparametric unseen species model with Euler transformation was used to estimate lower-bound total TCR beta diversity. The raw public reads went through TCRdb reprocessing: fastp at Q25, MiXCR clone calling, in-frame beta chains kept. Rows matching on CDR3 protein sequence are summarized as one entry with the most common DNA and genes. The V and J calls were determined by TCRdb, not by the authors. A total of about 1,000,000 distinct CDR3 sequences appear in this sample, 35% to 50% of them only once. Under 20% of the sample lies in the top ten.

This clonotype was counted a few times. The antigen it recognizes is unknown. The input lacks base qualities; no much larger clone sits a single base away. The donors were 40 or so Caucasian individuals from Russia, aged roughly 6 to 90 years, who were systemically healthy. Each donor gave roughly 9 milliliters of peripheral blood, drawn into EDTA-treated Vacutainer tubes. Ficoll-Paque density-gradient centrifugation was used to isolate PBMCs, with at least 6.5 million per sample. Total RNA was extracted from PBMCs with Trizol reagent, with at least 6 micrograms obtained per sample. Naive CD45RAhigh/CD27high T cell percentages were measured by flow cytometry on a PBMC aliquot from every donor.

Sequenced sample: blood. The receptor's source is a woman aged 55-70 years in good health. The rearrangement joined TRBV20-1 to TRBJ2-1, with TRBD2 perhaps the D gene, on 5 matching bases. In nucleotide form, the sequence is TGCAGTGCTAGAGTAGTAGCGCCCGAGAAGCACAATGAGCAGTTCTTC. Translation gives CSARVVAPEKHNEQFF.